Given below is one T cell receptor (beta chain) in context. The antigen remains unidentified. TCRdb's table, derived via immunoSEQ multiplex PCR, lists solely in-frame clones and lacks some. This sample has 100,000 or so clones, with roughly 94% found just once. This sample stems from a study of siplizumab effects on memory and regulatory T cells. Germline V gene lookup returns CDR1 MNHNS and CDR2 SASEGT. Trimming stripped 8 bases from V and 7 bases from J, with 18 bases between. The CDR3 is made up of 14 amino acids. Study-wide points: Researchers could not give a naive or memory phenotype to roughly 75-96% of proliferating CD4+ or CD8+ clones. The suppressive capacity of proliferating Tregs from siplizumab cultures remained unconfirmed. Unstimulated subset assignment was obtained for only a minor fraction of alloreactive clones. The apparent diversity of naive T cells exceeded that of memory cells, and naive T cells seemed to make a major contribution to the alloresponse.

V and J are TRBV6-1 and TRBJ1-3, with a possible D match to TRBD1 (6 bases). This TCR was sampled from a human donor in good health. Sequenced material: non-Treg CD4+ T cells sorted from blood. The CDR3 reads CASQQSQGINTIYF. The CDR3 coding sequence is TGTGCCAGCCAGCAATCACAGGGAATTAACACCATATATTTT.